Listed below are T cell receptor beta chains from one sample, sequenced in a study of T cell responses to AZD1222 COVID-19 vaccine. Sequenced by immunoSEQ multiplex PCR; TCRdb stores in-frame clones only, minus some. Of about 140,000 clones in the sample, approximately 95% were seen once. The sequenced sample was peripheral blood, obtained on day 0 of MenACWY control vaccination. The receptors come from an adult in good health. CDR3s include the opening cysteine and the closing phenylalanine or tryptophan. Each record gives: clone size, J gene, D gene, V gene, CDR3 DNA, CDR3 protein. D genes are given only for firm matches. The size of a clone is reported for some rows only, either as once, few or many, or as a class for expanded clones.

-,TRBJ1-5,TRBD1,TRBV3-1/TRBV3-2,TGTGCCAGCAGCCAGGGACAGGGGGACAATCAGCCCCAGCATTTT,CASSQGQGDNQPQHF
-,TRBJ2-1,TRBD1,TRBV24-1,TGTGCCACCAGTAAGCCCGGACAGGGGGTCCTAGAGTCCTACAATGAGCAGTTCTTC,CATSKPGQGVLESYNEQFF
-,TRBJ1-1,-,TRBV4-1,TGCGCCAGCAGAATTACAGAGGGCAAGACTGAAGCTTTCTTT,CASRITEGKTEAFF
once,TRBJ1-2,-,TRBV7-2,TGTGCCAGCAGCGTAACCAGCAACTATGGCTACACCTTC,CASSVTSNYGYTF
-,TRBJ1-6,-,TRBV11-2,TGTGCCAGCAGCGCCAGGACGAACGGACAATCGCATTCACCCCTCCACTTT,CASSARTNGQSHSPLHF
-,TRBJ2-5,TRBD2,TRBV20-1,TGCAGTGCTAATGACGGACTAGCGGGGCCGAGGGCGACCCAGTACTTC,CSANDGLAGPRATQYF
-,TRBJ1-5,-,TRBV15,TGTGCCACCAGCAGAGTTGTTTTTGGACAGCCCCAGCATTTT,CATSRVVFGQPQHF
-,TRBJ2-2,TRBD1,TRBV5-4,TGTGCCAGCACCGGACAGGGGAGTGGGCCCGGGGAGCTGTTTTTT,CASTGQGSGPGELFF
-,TRBJ1-2,-,TRBV7-9,TGTGCCAGCAGCTATACAGGGATCGATGGCTACACCTTC,CASSYTGIDGYTF
-,TRBJ1-4,-,TRBV30,TGTGCCTGGAGCCGTGGGGTACCGGAAGAAAAACTGTTTTTT,CAWSRGVPEEKLFF
-,TRBJ1-3,-,TRBV28,TGTGCCAGTCGGTGGGGGGGATTTGGAAACACCATATATTTT,CASRWGGFGNTIYF
-,TRBJ2-7,TRBD1,TRBV5-1,TGCGCCAGCAGCTTGGGACCCCGGGACAGGGGAACACGGGAGCAGTACTTC,CASSLGPRDRGTREQYF
-,TRBJ1-4,TRBD1,TRBV11-2,TGTGCCAGCAGCTTGGACAGGGGAAAACTGTTTTTT,CASSLDRGKLFF
-,TRBJ2-4,-,TRBV2,TGTGCCAGCAGTGAACAGAGTATGACCGTAAGCATTCAGTACTTC,CASSEQSMTVSIQYF
-,TRBJ1-2,-,TRBV25-1,TGTGCCAGCAGTGAATCTCAGGGGATGTATGGCTACACCTTC,CASSESQGMYGYTF
-,TRBJ1-1,-,TRBV9,TGTGCCAGCAGCGTAGACGGAGGGTTCAACACTGAAGCTTTCTTT,CASSVDGGFNTEAFF
-,TRBJ2-2,-,TRBV10-3,TGTGCCATCAGTGACACCAGGACGAACACCGGGGAGCTGTTTTTT,CAISDTRTNTGELFF
-,TRBJ2-2,TRBD2,TRBV7-3,TGTGCCAGCAGCGTCAGCGGGGGGTCCGGGGAGCTGTTTTTT,CASSVSGGSGELFF
-,TRBJ1-3,-,TRBV5-1,TGCGCCAGCAGCTCGGGTTCAGGGAGCTCTGGAAACACCATATATTTT,CASSSGSGSSGNTIYF
-,TRBJ2-3,TRBD2,TRBV5-1,TGCGCCAGCAGCGAGGGACTAGCAGATACGCAGTATTTT,CASSEGLADTQYF
-,TRBJ2-1,-,TRBV6-5,TGTGCCAGCAGTTACTCGGTGGGTAATGAGCAGTTCTTC,CASSYSVGNEQFF
-,TRBJ1-5,-,TRBV27,TGTGCCAGCAGGAGAACAGGGCAGGGCAATCAGCCCCAGCATTTT,CASRRTGQGNQPQHF
-,TRBJ2-7,-,TRBV15,TGTGCCACCAGCAGAGCTTCAACAGGCGCGGGGGCCGAGCAGTACTTC,CATSRASTGAGAEQYF
-,TRBJ1-5,-,TRBV6-1,TGTGCCAGCAGTGAGAGGAGGGTCGGTCAGCCCCAGCATTTT,CASSERRVGQPQHF
-,TRBJ2-1,TRBD2,TRBV7-9,TGTGCCAGCAGTCCAGCGGGGGTACTAGCGGGAGTCGGTGAGCAGTTCTTC,CASSPAGVLAGVGEQFF
-,TRBJ1-1,TRBD1,TRBV2,TGTGCCAGCATGAGGACAGGGACGGTATTTGAGCTGACTGAAGCTTTCTTT,CASMRTGTVFELTEAFF
-,TRBJ2-1,-,TRBV27,TGTGCCAGCAGTTTCCGAGCGGATGAGCAGTTCTTC,CASSFRADEQFF
-,TRBJ1-4,-,TRBV2,TGTGCCAGCAGTTTACAGACATCCAATGAAAAACTGTTTTTT,CASSLQTSNEKLFF
-,TRBJ2-7,TRBD1,TRBV7-9,TGTGCCAGCAGCCCAAAAACAGGGGTTCGAGGCGAGCAGTACTTC,CASSPKTGVRGEQYF
-,TRBJ1-6,-,TRBV3-1/TRBV3-2,TGTGCCAGCAGCCCCGGAGGAGGGTATGGGCAGCCCCTCCACTTT,CASSPGGGYGQPLHF
once,TRBJ2-2,-,TRBV28,TGTGCCAGCAGTTTCCCTATTTTCACCGGGGAGCTGTTTTTT,CASSFPIFTGELFF
-,TRBJ1-2,-,TRBV6-5,TGTGCCAGCAGTTACCGGTTGCAGGGAGCTAACTATGGCTACACCTTC,CASSYRLQGANYGYTF
-,TRBJ1-4,-,TRBV27,TGTGCCAGCGGGGGTGGTGTCGGTAAAGAAAAACTGTTTTTT,CASGGGVGKEKLFF
-,TRBJ2-5,-,TRBV5-1,TGCGCCAGCAGCTTGAGACAGCAAGAGACCCAGTACTTC,CASSLRQQETQYF
-,TRBJ1-2,TRBD1,TRBV13,TGTGCCAGCAGCTTACAGGGGGATGGCTACACCTTC,CASSLQGDGYTF
-,TRBJ2-1,-,TRBV7-2,TGTGCCAGCAGCTCAACAACCGGGACACCCGGGTTCTTC,CASSSTTGTPGFF
-,TRBJ1-1,TRBD1,TRBV6-4,TGTGCCAGCTCACAGGGGATGAACACTGAAGCTTTCTTT,CASSQGMNTEAFF
-,TRBJ1-1,-,TRBV4-1,TGCGCCAGCAGCCGAAATCAAGGGGGGGATGGTGAAGCTTTCTTT,CASSRNQGGDGEAFF
-,TRBJ2-7,-,TRBV6-6,TGTGCCAGCAGTTACAACTACGAGCAGTACTTC,CASSYNYEQYF
-,TRBJ2-7,TRBD1,TRBV6-5,TGTGCCAGCAGTTCCCGGACAGGTTACTACGAGCAGTACTTC,CASSSRTGYYEQYF
-,TRBJ2-2,-,TRBV11-2,TGTGCCAGCAGCTTATCCGGGAACGCCGGGGAGCTGTTTTTT,CASSLSGNAGELFF
-,TRBJ1-4,TRBD1,TRBV7-3,TGTGCCAGCAGCCTGGAGACAGGGGGACGTGAAAAACTGTTTTTT,CASSLETGGREKLFF
-,TRBJ1-1,-,TRBV6-5,TGTGCCAGCAGGACCCAGGGGATTGACACTGAAGCTTTCTTT,CASRTQGIDTEAFF
-,TRBJ2-7,TRBD2,TRBV7-2,TGTGCCAGCAGCTTCGACCTCGGGACTAGCGGGGGTCGCTCCTACGAGCAGTACTTC,CASSFDLGTSGGRSYEQYF
-,TRBJ1-1,-,TRBV6-1,TGTGCCAGCAGTGACAGGTTGACGGCTGAAGCTTTCTTT,CASSDRLTAEAFF
-,TRBJ1-1,-,TRBV19,TGTGCCAGTAGCCCGGGACATCTTACTGAAGCTTTCTTT,CASSPGHLTEAFF
-,TRBJ2-5,-,TRBV7-2,TGTGCCAGCAGCTTACAGGCGACCCAGTACTTC,CASSLQATQYF
-,TRBJ1-3,-,TRBV7-2,TGTGCCAGCAGCTTAGTCTTGGGTGGATGGGGAAACACCATATATTTT,CASSLVLGGWGNTIYF
-,TRBJ1-1,-,TRBV6-6,TGTGCCAGCAATTACGGGGGGAACACTGAAGCTTTCTTT,CASNYGGNTEAFF
-,TRBJ1-2,TRBD1,TRBV5-1,TGCGCCAGCAGCTTTCTACAGGGGGAAGGTAACTATGGCTACACCTTC,CASSFLQGEGNYGYTF
-,TRBJ1-1,TRBD1,TRBV9,TGTGCCAGCAGCCCACGTAAAAGGGGGCGAGGGGGGAACACTGAAGCTTTCTTT,CASSPRKRGRGGNTEAFF
-,TRBJ1-2,-,TRBV4-3,TGCGCCAGCAGCCGGTCGGGGGCCTATGGCTACACCTTC,CASSRSGAYGYTF
few,TRBJ1-2,-,TRBV4-1,TGCGCCAGCAGCCGCGTGCCCCTCCTACAAGGGTATGGCTACACCTTC,CASSRVPLLQGYGYTF
-,TRBJ1-2,TRBD1,TRBV5-1,TGCGCCAGCAGCTTGGAAGGACAGGGTGATGGTGGCTACACCTTC,CASSLEGQGDGGYTF
-,TRBJ1-2,-,TRBV5-8,TGTGCCAGCAGCCTGGCAGTCCGGGTCTATGGCTACACCTTC,CASSLAVRVYGYTF
-,TRBJ2-2,-,TRBV6-5,TGTGCCAGCCGGGAGCGGAGGGTTTCAGGGGAGCTGTTTTTT,CASRERRVSGELFF
-,TRBJ2-2,-,TRBV7-2,TGTGCCAGCGCCCCCGGGTGGAATATCGGGGAGCTGTTTTTT,CASAPGWNIGELFF
-,TRBJ1-2,-,TRBV2,TGTGCCAGCAGTGAAGGCAGCTCCCTCTATGGCTACACCTTC,CASSEGSSLYGYTF